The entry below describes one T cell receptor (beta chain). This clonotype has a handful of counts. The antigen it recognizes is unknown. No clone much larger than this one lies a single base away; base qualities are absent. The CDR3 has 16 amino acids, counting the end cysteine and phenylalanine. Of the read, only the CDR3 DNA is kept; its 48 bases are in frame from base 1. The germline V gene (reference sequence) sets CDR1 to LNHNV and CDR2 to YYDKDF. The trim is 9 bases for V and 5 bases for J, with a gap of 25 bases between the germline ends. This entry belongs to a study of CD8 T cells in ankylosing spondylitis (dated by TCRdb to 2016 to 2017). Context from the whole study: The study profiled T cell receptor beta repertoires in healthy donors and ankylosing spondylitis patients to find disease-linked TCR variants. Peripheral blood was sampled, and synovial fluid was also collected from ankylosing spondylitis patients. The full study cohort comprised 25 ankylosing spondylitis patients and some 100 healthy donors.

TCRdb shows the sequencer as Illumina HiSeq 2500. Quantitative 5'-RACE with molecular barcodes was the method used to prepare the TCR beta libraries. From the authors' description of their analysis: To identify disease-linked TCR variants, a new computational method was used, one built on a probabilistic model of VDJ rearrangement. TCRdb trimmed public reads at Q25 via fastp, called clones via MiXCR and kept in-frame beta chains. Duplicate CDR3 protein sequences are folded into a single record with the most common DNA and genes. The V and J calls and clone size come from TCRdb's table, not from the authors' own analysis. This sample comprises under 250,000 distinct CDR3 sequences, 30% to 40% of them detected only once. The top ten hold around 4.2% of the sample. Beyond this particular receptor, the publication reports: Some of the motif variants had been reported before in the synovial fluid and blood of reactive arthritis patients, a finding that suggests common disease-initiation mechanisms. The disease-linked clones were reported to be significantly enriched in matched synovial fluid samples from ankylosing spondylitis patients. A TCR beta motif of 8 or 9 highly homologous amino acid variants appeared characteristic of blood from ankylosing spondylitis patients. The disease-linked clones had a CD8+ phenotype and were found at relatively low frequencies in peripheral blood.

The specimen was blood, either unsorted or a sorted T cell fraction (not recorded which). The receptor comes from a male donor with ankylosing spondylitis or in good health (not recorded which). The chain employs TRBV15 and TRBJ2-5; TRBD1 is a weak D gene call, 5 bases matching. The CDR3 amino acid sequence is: CATANPTAKSGETQYF. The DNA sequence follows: TGTGCCACTGCAAACCCGACAGCGAAAAGTGGGGAGACCCAGTACTTC.